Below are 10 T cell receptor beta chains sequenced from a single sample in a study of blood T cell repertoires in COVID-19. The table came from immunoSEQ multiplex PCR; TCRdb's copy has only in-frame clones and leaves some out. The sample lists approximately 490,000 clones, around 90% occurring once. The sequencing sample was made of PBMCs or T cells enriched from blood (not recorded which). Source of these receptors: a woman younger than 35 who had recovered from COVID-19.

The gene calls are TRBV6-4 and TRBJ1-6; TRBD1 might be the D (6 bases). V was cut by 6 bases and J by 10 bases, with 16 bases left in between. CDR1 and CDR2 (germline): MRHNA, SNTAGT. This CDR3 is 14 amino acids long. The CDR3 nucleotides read TGTGCCAGCAGGGGATCAGGGGATCTCTCACCCCTCCACTTT. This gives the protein CASRGSGDLSPLHF.

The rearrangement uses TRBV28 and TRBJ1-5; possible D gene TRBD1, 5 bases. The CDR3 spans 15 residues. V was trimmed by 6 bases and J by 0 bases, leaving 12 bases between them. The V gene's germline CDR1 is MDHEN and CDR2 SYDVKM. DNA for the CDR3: TGTGCCAGCAGACGGCCGGGACTTAGCAATCAGCCCCAGCATTTT. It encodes CASRRPGLSNQPQHF.

The CDR3 nucleotides are TGCGCCAGCAGAGTAGCGGGGGGGTTCTACGAGCAGTACTTC. Protein: CASRVAGGFYEQYF. The chain recombines TRBV5-1 with TRBJ2-7; 11 bases are a match to TRBD2. CDR1 is SGHRS and CDR2 is YFSETQ in the germline V gene. This CDR3 has 14 amino acids. V was clipped by 5 bases and J by 3 bases; unmatched bases: 4. The full variable domain, completed using reference TRBV5-1 and TRBJ2-7, is KAGVTQTPRYLIKTRGQQVTLSCSPISGHRSVSWYQQTPGQGLQFLFEYFSETQRNKGNFPGRFSGRQFSNSRSEMNVSTLELGDSALYLCASRVAGGFYEQYFGPGTRLTVT.

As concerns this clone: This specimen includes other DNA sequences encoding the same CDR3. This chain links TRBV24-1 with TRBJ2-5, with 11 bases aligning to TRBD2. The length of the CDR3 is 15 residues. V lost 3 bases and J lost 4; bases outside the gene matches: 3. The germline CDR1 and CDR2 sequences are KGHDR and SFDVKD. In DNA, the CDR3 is TGTGCCACCAGTGATCCCGGGACTAGCGGAGAGACCCAGTACTTC. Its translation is CATSDPGTSGETQYF.

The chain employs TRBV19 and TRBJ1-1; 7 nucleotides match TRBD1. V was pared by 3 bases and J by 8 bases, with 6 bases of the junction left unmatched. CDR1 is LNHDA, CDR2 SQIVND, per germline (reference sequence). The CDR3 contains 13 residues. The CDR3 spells CASSIRDSSEAFF. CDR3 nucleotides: TGTGCCAGTAGTATCCGGGACAGCTCAGAAGCTTTCTTT.

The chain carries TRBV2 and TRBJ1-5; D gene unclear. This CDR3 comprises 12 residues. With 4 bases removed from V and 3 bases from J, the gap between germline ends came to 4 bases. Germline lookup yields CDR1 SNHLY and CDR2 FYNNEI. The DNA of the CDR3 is TGTGCCAGCAGTGCCCTCAATCAGCCCCAGCATTTT. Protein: CASSALNQPQHF. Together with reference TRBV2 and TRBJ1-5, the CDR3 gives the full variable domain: EPEVTQTPSHQVTQMGQEVILRCVPISNHLYFYWYRQILGQKVEFLVSFYNNEISEKSEIFDDQFSVERPDGSNFTLKIRSTKLEDSAMYFCASSALNQPQHFGDGTRLSIL.

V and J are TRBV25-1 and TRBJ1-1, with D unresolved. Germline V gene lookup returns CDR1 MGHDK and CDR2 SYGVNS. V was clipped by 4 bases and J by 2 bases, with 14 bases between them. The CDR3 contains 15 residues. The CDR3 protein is CASSGFGELNTEAFF. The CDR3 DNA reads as TGTGCCAGCAGTGGATTCGGGGAGTTAAACACTGAAGCTTTCTTT. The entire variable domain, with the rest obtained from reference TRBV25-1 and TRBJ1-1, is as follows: EADIYQTPRYLVIGTGKKITLECSQTMGHDKMYWYQQDPGMELHLIHYSYGVNSTEKGDLSSESTVSRIRTEHFPLTLESARPSHTSQYLCASSGFGELNTEAFFGQGTRLTVV.

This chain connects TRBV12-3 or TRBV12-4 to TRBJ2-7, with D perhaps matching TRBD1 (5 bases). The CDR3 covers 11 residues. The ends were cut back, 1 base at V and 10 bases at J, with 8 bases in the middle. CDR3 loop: CASSLGQRQYF. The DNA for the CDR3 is TGTGCCAGCAGTTTAGGACAGCGACAGTACTTC.

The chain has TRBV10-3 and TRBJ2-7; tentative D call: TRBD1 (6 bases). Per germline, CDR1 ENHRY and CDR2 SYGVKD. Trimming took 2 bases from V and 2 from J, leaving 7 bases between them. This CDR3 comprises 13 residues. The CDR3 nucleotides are TGTGCCATCAGTGAGGGGGACACCTACGAGCAGTACTTC. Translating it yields CAISEGDTYEQYF.

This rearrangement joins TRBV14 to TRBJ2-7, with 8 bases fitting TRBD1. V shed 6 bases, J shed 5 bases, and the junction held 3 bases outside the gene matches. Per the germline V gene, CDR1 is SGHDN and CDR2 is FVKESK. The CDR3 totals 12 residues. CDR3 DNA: TGTGCCAGCAGTCCGGACAGGGACGAGCAGTACTTC. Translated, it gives CASSPDRDEQYF.